These 16 T cell receptor beta chains came from one sample sequenced in a study of cytomegalovirus exposure and HLA in healthy donors. 60 Vbeta and 13 Jbeta primers were used in PCR. Clones were sequenced by immunoSEQ multiplex PCR, and TCRdb holds only the in-frame ones, with some missing. The sample comprises roughly 150,000 clones, around 65% of which are singletons, and about 3% rests with the top ten. The material sequenced was PBMCs. These receptors all stem from a woman aged 25 to 45 in good health and CMV-seropositive.

This clone was counted once. The chain employs TRBV5-1 and TRBJ2-7; 9 bases line up with TRBD2. The length of the CDR3 is 15 residues. In germline, CDR1 is SGHRS, CDR2 YFSETQ. With V trimmed by 4 bases and J by 1 base, 6 bases remained unmatched. CDR3 DNA: TGCGCCAGCAGCACCAGCGGGGGGCGGTCCTACGAGCAGTACTTC. This gives the protein CASSTSGGRSYEQYF.

The chain combines TRBV6-4 with TRBJ1-1; no firm D call. Germline values: CDR1 MRHNA, CDR2 SNTAGT. CDR3 length: 14 amino acids. V dropped 0 bases and J dropped 4 bases, with 9 bases sitting between them. The DNA for the CDR3 is TGTGCCAGCAGTGACTCAGGCGGTGTCACTGAAGCTTTCTTT. Protein: CASSDSGGVTEAFF.

This clone was found once. This rearrangement joins TRBV6-1 to TRBJ1-1; D uncertain. Germline assignment: CDR1 MNHNS and CDR2 SASEGT. Deletions cut 5 bases from V and 5 bases from J, with 15 bases between. This CDR3 is built from 14 residues. The CDR3 nucleotides are TGTGCCAGCAGTCCCAGCCCACAGTGGACTGAAGCTTTCTTT. This codes for CASSPSPQWTEAFF.

This sequence joins TRBV6-5 and TRBJ2-7; 7 positions match TRBD1. In germline, CDR1 is MNHEY, CDR2 SVGAGI. CDR3 length: 14 residues. The V gene end was trimmed by 4 bases and the J gene end by 2 bases; junction bases not matched to a gene: 5. CDR3 sequence reads: CASSLWDRPYEQYF. CDR3 bases: TGTGCCAGCAGTTTGTGGGACAGACCCTACGAGCAGTACTTC.

J is TRBJ1-1 and V is TRBV5-4; D is uncertain. V lost 4 bases to trimming and J lost 1 base, with 14 bases between them. Germline lookup yields CDR1 SGHNT and CDR2 YYREEE (reference sequence). The CDR3 length is 15 residues. In DNA, the CDR3 is TGTGCCAGCAGCCCCTCGTGGGCGCCGAACACTGAAGCTTTCTTT. It is translated as CASSPSWAPNTEAFF.

This sequence joins TRBV2 and TRBJ1-4; 9 bases are shared with TRBD1. Germline V gene lookup returns CDR1 SNHLY and CDR2 FYNNEI. The V gene end was trimmed by 6 bases and the J gene end by 7 bases; junction bases not matched to a gene: 9. The CDR3 length is 15 residues. CDR3 in amino acids: CASRGRDREREKLFF. DNA of the CDR3: TGTGCCAGCAGGGGGAGGGACAGGGAACGTGAAAAACTGTTTTTT.

The CDR3 DNA sequence: TGTGCCAGCAGCGAAGGTAGAACTAGCGGGGGGCAAGAGACCCAGTACTTC. Translated, it gives CASSEGRTSGGQETQYF. This chain connects TRBV25-1 to TRBJ2-5, with 12 positions matching TRBD2. V lost 6 bases to trimming and J lost 2 bases; unmatched junction nucleotides: 10. From germline, CDR1 is MGHDK and CDR2 SYGVNS. The CDR3 runs 17 residues.

The chain carries TRBV7-8 and TRBJ1-1; D not certain. The V end lost 5 bases, the J end lost 4 bases, and 20 bases lay between the germline ends. CDR1 and CDR2 from the germline V gene are SGHVS and FQNEAQ. The CDR3 covers 16 residues. The CDR3 DNA reads as TGTGCCAGCAGCCCAGGATACAGAAAAAGATCCACTGAAGCTTTCTTT. Translated, it gives CASSPGYRKRSTEAFF.

The V and J genes are TRBV7-9 and TRBJ1-5; a weak D match, TRBD1 (5 bases). Germline values: CDR1 SEHNR, CDR2 FQNEAQ (reference sequence). Trimming took 1 base from V and 0 from J, leaving 19 bases between them. The CDR3 has 19 residues. CDR3 region: CASSLGDILGGFSNQPQHF. The CDR3, as DNA: TGTGCCAGCAGCTTAGGTGACATATTGGGGGGATTTAGCAATCAGCCCCAGCATTTT.

This chain connects TRBV21-1 to TRBJ1-2; the table's D gene call, TRBD1, was not cross checked with the DNA. TRBV21-1 is an annotated pseudogene. The CDR3 runs 14 residues. This chain's CDR3 is CASSKVPGYYGYTF. Written as DNA, the CDR3 is TGTGCCAGCAGCAAAGTCCCAGGGTACTATGGCTACACCTTC.

V is TRBV5-4 and J is TRBJ2-1, with 12 bases lining up with TRBD1. The CDR3 runs 16 residues. J gave up 7 bases and V 4 bases, and 9 bases lay outside the gene matches. The germline gives CDR1 SGHNT, CDR2 YYREEE (reference sequence). CDR3 sequence (DNA): TGTGCCAGCAGCCGGGGGGGACAGGGGGCAGTTAATGAGCAGTTCTTC. It encodes CASSRGGQGAVNEQFF.

The chain employs TRBV5-4 and TRBJ2-3; 9 positions agree with TRBD2. V shed 4 bases and J 4 bases; nucleotides not matched to a gene: 7. Per germline, CDR1 SGHNT and CDR2 YYREEE (reference sequence). The CDR3 covers 15 residues. CDR3 nucleotide sequence: TGTGCCAGCAGCGTCATAGCGGGAGAGGCAGATACGCAGTATTTT. Its protein is CASSVIAGEADTQYF. The complete variable domain, with remaining parts taken from reference TRBV5-4 and TRBJ2-3, reads ETGVTQSPTHLIKTRGQQVTLRCSSQSGHNTVSWYQQALGQGPQFIFQYYREEENGRGNFPPRFSGLQFPNYSSELNVNALELDDSALYLCASSVIAGEADTQYFGPGTRLTVL.

This chain joins TRBV30 and TRBJ1-2; 7 positions agree with TRBD1. Germline-derived CDR1 and CDR2 are GTSNPN and SVGIG (reference sequence). Trimming cost V 4 bases and J 0 bases; bases outside gene matches: 5. This CDR3 is 14 amino acids long. This CDR3 is CAWTRQGTNYGYTF. CDR3 in DNA: TGTGCCTGGACCCGACAGGGAACTAACTATGGCTACACCTTC.

This chain connects TRBV6-5 to TRBJ1-2; D perhaps matches TRBD1 (6 bases). The V end lost 2 bases, the J end lost 8 bases, and 12 bases lay between the germline ends. CDR3 length equals 13 residues. The germline V gene encodes CDR1 MNHEY and CDR2 SVGAGI. CDR3 region: CASSYVQGDGYTF. The CDR3 region has the DNA TGTGCCAGCAGTTACGTACAGGGTGACGGCTACACCTTC.

V is TRBV5-1 and J is TRBJ1-6, with D unclear. Deletions cut 2 bases from V and 9 bases from J, with 12 bases between. This CDR3 spans 14 amino acids. CDR1 is SGHRS, CDR2 YFSETQ, per germline. For the CDR3, the DNA is TGCGCCAGCAGCTTAAGCGGCAGCCGTTCACCCCTCCACTTT. Amino acids: CASSLSGSRSPLHF.

The genes are TRBV4-1 and TRBJ2-7; 7 bases are shared with TRBD1. J gave up 2 bases and V 6 bases, and 13 bases lay outside the gene matches. Germline CDR1 reads MGHRA; CDR2 reads YSYEKL. This CDR3 contains 16 residues. The CDR3 is CASSSPIRDRTYEQYF. CDR3 coding DNA: TGCGCCAGCAGTTCACCTATCCGGGACAGAACCTACGAGCAGTACTTC.